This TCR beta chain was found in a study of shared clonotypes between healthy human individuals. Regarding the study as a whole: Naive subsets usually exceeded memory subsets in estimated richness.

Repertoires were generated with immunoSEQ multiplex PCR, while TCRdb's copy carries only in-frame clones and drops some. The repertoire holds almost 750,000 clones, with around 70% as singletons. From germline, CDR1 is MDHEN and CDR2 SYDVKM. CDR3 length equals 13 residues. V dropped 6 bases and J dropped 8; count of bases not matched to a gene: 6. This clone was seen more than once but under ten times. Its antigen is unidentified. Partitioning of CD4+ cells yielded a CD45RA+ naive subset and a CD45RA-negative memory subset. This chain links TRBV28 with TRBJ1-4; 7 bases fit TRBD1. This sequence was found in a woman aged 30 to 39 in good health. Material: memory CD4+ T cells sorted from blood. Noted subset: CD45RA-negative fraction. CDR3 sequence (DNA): TGTGCCAGCAGACAGGGGCCTCTAGAAAAACTGTTTTTT. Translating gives CASRQGPLEKLFF.